This TCR beta chain was sequenced in a study of shared clonotypes between healthy human individuals. Overall study context: Plates per donor: three CD4 naive, three CD4 memory, two CD8 naive, one CD8 memory. Regarding the study as a whole: A handful of donors shared roughly 5% of their naive CD4 clonotypes.

Participating donors were healthy, HIV-negative adults free of recent acute infections or vaccinations. V lost 7 bases, J lost 5 bases, and 11 bases lay in between. The V gene's germline CDR1 is SNHLY and CDR2 FYNNEI. This CDR3 spans 12 amino acids. The table came from immunoSEQ multiplex PCR; TCRdb's copy has only in-frame clones and leaves some out. The sample lists 2 million to 2.5 million clones; almost 96% were seen once. The count of this clone is one. Its antigen is unknown. Sequences were obtained from naive CD4+ T cells sorted from blood. Subset specified: CD45RA+ positively selected. V and J are TRBV2 and TRBJ2-5; D is uncertain. The sequence was collected from a man younger than 30 in good health. The CDR3 protein is CASNQIGETQYF. The CDR3, as DNA: TGTGCCAGCAATCAGATAGGGGAGACCCAGTACTTC.